This T cell receptor beta chain was documented in a study of blood T cell repertoires in COVID-19. Background on the study: The origin of the acute and convalescent COVID-19 samples was the United States, Italy and Spain. Sample material is recorded as cDNA or gDNA derived from T cells, B-cell-depleted T cells, or PBMCs.

Per the original data handling: Amplification with reference gene primers provided the estimates of nucleated cell counts. Libraries were prepared by immunoSEQ multiplex PCR; TCRdb keeps only in-frame clonotypes and omits some of them. V and J calls and clone size follow that table, whereas D and trimming were derived from the DNA. Of 120,000 or so clones listed, roughly 72% were seen once; the top ten hold more than 5.5%. The receptor's source is a man in his sixties with acute or convalescent COVID-19. The sequencing sample was made of peripheral blood.

Here the CDR3 reads CASSSSRLAGVTDTQYF. The CDR3 nucleotides are TGTGCCAGCAGTTCTAGCCGACTAGCGGGAGTCACAGATACGCAGTATTTT. V is TRBV27 and J is TRBJ2-3, with 12 bases identical to TRBD2. In germline, CDR1 is MNHEY, CDR2 SMNVEV (reference sequence). There are 17 residues in the CDR3. Trimming removed 4 bases from V and 2 bases from J; junction bases left unmatched: 7.